This T cell receptor (beta chain) emerged from a study of blood T cell repertoires in COVID-19 (dated by TCRdb to about 2020). For context, the study as a whole: The collaborator samples originated in the United States, Italy and Spain and spanned the acute and convalescent phases of COVID-19. The material from the prospective study consisted of cDNA or gDNA derived from T cells, B-cell-depleted T cells, or PBMCs. The dataset comprised deeply sampled blood TCRbeta repertoires from subjects exposed to, actively infected with, or recovered from COVID-19. The repertoires were released in a freely available public database intended as a resource for research on the immune response to SARS-CoV-2. Samples were obtained from the ongoing ImmuneRACE study (first 160 participants) and from about 1,300 subjects provided by 6 global collaborators. The sample metadata nearly always contained a de-identified subject ID, COVID-19 status, age in years and sex. Where HLA class I and class II types were available, the types were taken from metadata supplied by the sample provider, not from assay-based typing.

The collaborating institutions used their own protocols to collect whole blood in K2EDTA tubes. For TCRbeta analysis, collaborator samples were shipped as frozen whole blood, as isolated PBMCs, or as DNA extracted from either sample type. This clone was recorded once. The specificity of this receptor is unknown. No base quality values were provided; no much bigger clone lies one nucleotide off. What the research found in general, with its limitations: Clinical and demographic metadata were provided uncurated, with the amount varying by source and participant.

The immunoSEQ Assay, a bias-controlled multiplex PCR, was used to amplify TCRbeta CDR3 regions from genomic DNA. Concerning the study's data processing: The number of nucleated cells in each sample was estimated by amplification of reference gene primers within the assay. To quantify the absolute abundance of each unique TCRbeta CDR3 rearrangement, sequence reads were collapsed and filtered. For each sample, productive Simpson clonality was calculated as the square root of Simpson's diversity index across productive rearrangements. Sourced from immuneACCESS, this table was stored by TCRdb with only in-frame sequences that have V and J called. A share of the clones is absent; for the studies checked, an unresolved V gene accounts for under half, and the remainder has no known explanation. V and J calls and clone size come straight from that table; D and trimming were deduced from the DNA. This sample lists fewer than 30,000 clones; approximately 85% were detected once. The ten biggest clones cover more than 20% of the sample.

The CDR3 spans 14 residues, from the cysteine through the phenylalanine. Only the CDR3 DNA is retained, 42 bases long and in frame from the first base. For this chain, trimming is 3 bases at the V end and 12 bases at the J end, and the number of junction bases without a gene match is 8. Per the germline V gene, LGHNA is the CDR1 and YNFKEQ is the CDR2. The origin of this receptor is a human donor in a cohort sampled during active COVID-19. The sequence is built from TRBV4-2 and TRBJ2-1, with 10 bases in between that match TRBD2. Material: peripheral blood. In nucleotides, the sequence is TGTGCCAGCAGCCACGAAAGCGGGGGGGCCGTGCAGTTCTTC. Its protein product is CASSHESGGAVQFF.